The T cell receptor beta chain under discussion was sequenced for a study of cytomegalovirus exposure and HLA in healthy donors. General study results and limits: Researchers counted roughly 150 TCR beta chains as cytomegalovirus-associated. Accounts indicate the classifier identified cytomegalovirus status with strong specificity and sensitivity. Across donors, presence/absence analyses took sequencing depth to be roughly uniform.

In the PCR, 60 Vbeta and 13 Jbeta primers were used. Original processing notes: There were 80 million or so unique TCR beta chains by a later count, and 10 million to 12 million of them were shared. The table came from immunoSEQ multiplex PCR; TCRdb's copy has only in-frame clones and leaves some out. D and trimming come from the DNA, and the V and J calls and clone size come from that table. The sample consists of 150,000 to 200,000 clones, about 80% of them appearing once. Notes on this clone: Its matching antigen is unknown.

The V and J ends lost 5 bases and 2 bases, in that order; junction bases with no gene match: 8. The CDR3 is 15 residues long. The germline CDR1 and CDR2 sequences are SEHNR and FQNEAQ (reference sequence). The TCR was taken from a girl between 10 and 17 years old in good health and CMV-seropositive. Specimen: PBMCs. The chain joins TRBV7-9 to TRBJ2-5; the match to TRBD1 covers 7 bases. The CDR3 DNA reads as TGTGCCAGCAGCCGGGGACAGTCCTCTCAAGAGACCCAGTACTTC. Amino acid sequence: CASSRGQSSQETQYF.